This T cell receptor beta chain was found in a study of blood T cells in healthy people across ages. This clonotype was recorded many times. The target antigen is unknown. Study observations and caveats: Per-million-T-cell TCR beta diversity fell roughly linearly with age. The donors' CMV status was not determined, possibly confounding changes in expanded clonotypes.

V dropped 1 base and J dropped 1 base, with 3 bases sitting between them. The CDR3 spans 13 residues. Germline V gene data show CDR1 as SGHTA and CDR2 as FQGNSA. For the second PCR, which ran for 7 to 11 cycles, a sample-barcoded 5' primer and a J-beta primer mix were used. Carrying 12 random nucleotides, a template-switch adaptor labeled each individual cDNA molecule. TCRdb re-called the 5' RACE reads with MiXCR, one entry per CDR3 protein. The table shows under 850,000 distinct CDR3 sequences, with 30% to 45% occurring only once. Sequencing input: blood. This TCR was recovered from a man between 18 and 29 years old in good health. The chain links TRBV7-2 to TRBJ2-3, with D uncertain. CDR3 in DNA: TGTGCCAGCAGCTTAGTCGGCACAGATACGCAGTATTTT. It translates to CASSLVGTDTQYF.